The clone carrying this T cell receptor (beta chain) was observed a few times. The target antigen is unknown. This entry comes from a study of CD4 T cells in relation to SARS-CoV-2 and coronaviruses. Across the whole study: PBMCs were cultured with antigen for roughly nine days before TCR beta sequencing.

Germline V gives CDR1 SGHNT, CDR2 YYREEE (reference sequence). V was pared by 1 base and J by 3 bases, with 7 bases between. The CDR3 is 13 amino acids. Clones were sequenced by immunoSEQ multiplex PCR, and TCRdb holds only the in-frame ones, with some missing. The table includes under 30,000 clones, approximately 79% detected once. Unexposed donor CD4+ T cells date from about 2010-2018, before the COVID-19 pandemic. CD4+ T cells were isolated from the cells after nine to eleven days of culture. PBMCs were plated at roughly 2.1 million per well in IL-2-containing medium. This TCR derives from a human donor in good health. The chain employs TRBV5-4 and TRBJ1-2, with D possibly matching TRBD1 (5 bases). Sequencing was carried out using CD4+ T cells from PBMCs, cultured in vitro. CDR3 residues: CASSLRGDYGYTF. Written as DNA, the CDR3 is TGTGCCAGCAGCTTGAGAGGGGACTATGGCTACACCTTC. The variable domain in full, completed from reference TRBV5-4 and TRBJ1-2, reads ETGVTQSPTHLIKTRGQQVTLRCSSQSGHNTVSWYQQALGQGPQFIFQYYREEENGRGNFPPRFSGLQFPNYSSELNVNALELDDSALYLCASSLRGDYGYTFGSGTRLTVV.